The clone carrying this T cell receptor beta chain occurred many times. Its target is unknown. The germline gives CDR1 MNHEY, CDR2 SVGEGT. The CDR3 totals 14 residues. V lost 4 bases to trimming and J lost 3 bases; unmatched junction nucleotides: 4. TCRdb itself ran the RT-PCR reads through MiXCR, one entry per CDR3 protein. This repertoire shows 430,000 or so distinct CDR3 sequences, around 9.9% found once; its top ten account for about 12%. The record originates from a study of response to subunit inactivated influenza vaccine. General observations from the study: Each seasonal influenza vaccination recruits few new T cells, the authors suggested.

The sequenced sample was PBMCs from blood, obtained roughly 47 days after vaccination. This TCR was recovered from a man between 50 and 59 years old who received an inactivated influenza vaccine. This chain connects TRBV6-2 or TRBV6-3 to TRBJ1-2, with 8 bases that match TRBD1. The CDR3 sequence is CASSSTGGHYGYTF. The CDR3 DNA reads TGTGCCAGCAGTTCTACAGGGGGACACTATGGCTACACCTTC.